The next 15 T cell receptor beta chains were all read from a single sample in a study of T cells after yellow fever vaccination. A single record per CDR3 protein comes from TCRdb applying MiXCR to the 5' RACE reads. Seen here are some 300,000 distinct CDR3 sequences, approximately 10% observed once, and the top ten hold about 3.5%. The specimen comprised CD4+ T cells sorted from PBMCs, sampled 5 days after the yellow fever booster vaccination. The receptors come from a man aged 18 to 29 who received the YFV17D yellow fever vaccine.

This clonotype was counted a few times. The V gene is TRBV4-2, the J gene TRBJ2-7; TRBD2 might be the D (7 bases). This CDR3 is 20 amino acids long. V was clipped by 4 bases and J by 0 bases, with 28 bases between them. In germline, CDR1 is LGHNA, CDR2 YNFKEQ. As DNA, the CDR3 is TGTGCCAGCAGCCTTAAGGGCCCCCGGGGGCTAGCGGCCGCCTCCTACGAGCAGTACTTC. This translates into CASSLKGPRGLAAASYEQYF.

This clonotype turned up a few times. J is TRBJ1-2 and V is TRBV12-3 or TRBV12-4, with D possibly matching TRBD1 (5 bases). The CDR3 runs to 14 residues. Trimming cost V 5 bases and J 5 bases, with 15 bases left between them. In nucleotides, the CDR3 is TGTGCCAGCAGTCTGCCGGGACGGCCGTATGGCTACACCTTC. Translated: CASSLPGRPYGYTF.

CDR3 sequence: CASIGGINEQFF. The CDR3, as DNA: TGTGCCAGCATCGGGGGGATCAATGAGCAGTTCTTC. The chain carries TRBV28 and TRBJ2-1; the match to TRBD2 covers 7 bases. This CDR3 is 12 amino acids long. The V segment lost 7 bases and the J segment 6 bases; nucleotides outside the gene matches: 3. The germline V gene encodes CDR1 MDHEN and CDR2 SYDVKM.

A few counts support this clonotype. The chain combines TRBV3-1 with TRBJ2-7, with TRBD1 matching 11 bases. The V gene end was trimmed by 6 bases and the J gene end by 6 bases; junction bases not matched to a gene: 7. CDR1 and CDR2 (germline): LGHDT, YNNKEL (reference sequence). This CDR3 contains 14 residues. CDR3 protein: CASSQRDRGAEQYF. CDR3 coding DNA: TGTGCCAGCAGTCAGAGGGACAGGGGGGCCGAGCAGTACTTC.

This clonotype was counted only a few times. DNA for the CDR3: TGTGCCAGCAGTTACGGGGCGCTCTATAATTCACCCCTCCACTTT. Protein product: CASSYGALYNSPLHF. The genes are TRBV6-6 and TRBJ1-6; TRBD1 is a possible D gene (5 bases). The CDR3 length is 15 residues. V shed 2 bases and J shed 3 bases, with 8 bases lying between them. Germline assignment: CDR1 MNHNY and CDR2 SVGAGI (reference sequence).

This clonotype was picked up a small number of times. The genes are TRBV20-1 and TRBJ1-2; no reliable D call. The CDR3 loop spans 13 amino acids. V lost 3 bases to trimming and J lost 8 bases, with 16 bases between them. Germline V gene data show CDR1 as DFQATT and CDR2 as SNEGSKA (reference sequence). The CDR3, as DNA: TGCAGTGCTAGTTCCGGTTTCAAGGGCGGCTACACCTTC. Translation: CSASSGFKGGYTF.

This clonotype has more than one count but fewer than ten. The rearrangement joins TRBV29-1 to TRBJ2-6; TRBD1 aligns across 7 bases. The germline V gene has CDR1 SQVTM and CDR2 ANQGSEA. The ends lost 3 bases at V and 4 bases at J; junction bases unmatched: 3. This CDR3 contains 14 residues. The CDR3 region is CSVDPGQGANVLTF. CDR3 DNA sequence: TGCAGCGTTGACCCGGGACAGGGGGCCAACGTCCTGACTTTC.

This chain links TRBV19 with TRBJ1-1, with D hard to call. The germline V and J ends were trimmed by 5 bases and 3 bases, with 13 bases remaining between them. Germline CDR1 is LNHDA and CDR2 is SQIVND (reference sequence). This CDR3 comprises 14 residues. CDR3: CASSARYGDTEAFF. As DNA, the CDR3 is TGTGCCAGTAGTGCCAGATACGGAGACACTGAAGCTTTCTTT.

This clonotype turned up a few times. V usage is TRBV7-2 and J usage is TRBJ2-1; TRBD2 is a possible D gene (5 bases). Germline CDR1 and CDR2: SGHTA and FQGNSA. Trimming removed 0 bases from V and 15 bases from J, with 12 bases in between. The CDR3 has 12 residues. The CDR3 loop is CASSLALARSFF. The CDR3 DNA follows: TGTGCCAGCAGCTTAGCCTTAGCGAGGTCGTTCTTC.

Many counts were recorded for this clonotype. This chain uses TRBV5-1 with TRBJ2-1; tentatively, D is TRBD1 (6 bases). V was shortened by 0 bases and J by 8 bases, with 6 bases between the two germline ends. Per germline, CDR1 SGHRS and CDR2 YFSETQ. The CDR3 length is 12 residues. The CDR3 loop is CASSLEGDEQFF. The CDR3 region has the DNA TGCGCCAGCAGCTTGGAGGGGGATGAGCAGTTCTTC.

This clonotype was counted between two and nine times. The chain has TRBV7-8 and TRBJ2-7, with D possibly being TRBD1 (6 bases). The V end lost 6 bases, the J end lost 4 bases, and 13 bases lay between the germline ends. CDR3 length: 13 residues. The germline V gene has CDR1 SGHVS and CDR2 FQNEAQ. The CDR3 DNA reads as TGTGCCAGCAGTTGGGACACTTTATACGAGCAGTACGTC. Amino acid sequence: CASSWDTLYEQYV.

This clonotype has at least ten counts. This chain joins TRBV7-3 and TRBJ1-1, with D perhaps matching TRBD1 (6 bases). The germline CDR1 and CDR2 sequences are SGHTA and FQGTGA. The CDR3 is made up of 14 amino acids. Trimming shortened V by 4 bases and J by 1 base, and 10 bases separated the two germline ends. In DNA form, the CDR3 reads TGTGCCAGCAGCTCGGGGGCCGCGAACACTGAAGCTTTCTTT. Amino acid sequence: CASSSGAANTEAFF.

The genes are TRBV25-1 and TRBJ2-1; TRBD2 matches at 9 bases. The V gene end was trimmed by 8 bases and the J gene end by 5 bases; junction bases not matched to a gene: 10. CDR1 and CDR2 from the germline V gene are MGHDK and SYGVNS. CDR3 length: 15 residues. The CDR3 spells CASGLLAGVNNEQFF. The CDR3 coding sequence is TGTGCCAGCGGTTTGTTAGCGGGGGTAAACAATGAGCAGTTCTTC.

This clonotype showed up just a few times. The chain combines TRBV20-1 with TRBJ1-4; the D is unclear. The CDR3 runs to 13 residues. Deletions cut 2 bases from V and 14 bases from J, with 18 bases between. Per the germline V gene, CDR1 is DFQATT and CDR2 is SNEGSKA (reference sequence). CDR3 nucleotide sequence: TGCAGTGCTAGACAACTCCCCAGTTTCGTGCTGTTTTTT. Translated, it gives CSARQLPSFVLFF.

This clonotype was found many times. The CDR3, as DNA: TGTGCCAGCAGTTACTCTGGACAGCCCCAAGAGACCCAGTACTTC. This gives the protein CASSYSGQPQETQYF. This chain uses TRBV6-2 or TRBV6-3 with TRBJ2-5; the D gene is possibly TRBD1 (6 bases). The CDR3 extends over 15 amino acids. Germline-derived CDR1 and CDR2 are MNHEY and SVGEGT. V was cut by 0 bases and J by 1 base, with 9 bases left in between.